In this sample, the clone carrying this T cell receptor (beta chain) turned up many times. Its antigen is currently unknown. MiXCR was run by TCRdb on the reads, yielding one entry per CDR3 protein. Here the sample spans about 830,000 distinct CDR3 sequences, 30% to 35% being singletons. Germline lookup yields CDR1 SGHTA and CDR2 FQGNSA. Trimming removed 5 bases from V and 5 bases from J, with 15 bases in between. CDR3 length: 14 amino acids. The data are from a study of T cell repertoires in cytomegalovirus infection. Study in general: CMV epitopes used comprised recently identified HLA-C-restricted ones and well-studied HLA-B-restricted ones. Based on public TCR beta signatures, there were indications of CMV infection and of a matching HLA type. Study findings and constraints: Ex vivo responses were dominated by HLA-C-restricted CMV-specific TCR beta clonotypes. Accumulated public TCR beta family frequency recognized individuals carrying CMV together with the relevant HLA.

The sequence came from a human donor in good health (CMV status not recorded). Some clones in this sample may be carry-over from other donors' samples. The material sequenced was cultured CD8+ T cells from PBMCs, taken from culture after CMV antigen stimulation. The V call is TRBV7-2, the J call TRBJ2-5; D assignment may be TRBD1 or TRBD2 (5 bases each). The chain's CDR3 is CASSVMGPGETQYF. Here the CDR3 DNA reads TGTGCCAGCAGCGTGATGGGACCCGGGGAGACCCAGTACTTC.